These 2 T cell receptor beta chains were sequenced from one sample in a study of cytomegalovirus exposure and HLA in healthy donors. The PCR used 60 Vbeta and 13 Jbeta primers. Assay: immunoSEQ multiplex PCR; the TCRdb copy retains only in-frame clones and omits some. Of approximately 200,000 clones in the sample, over 60% were seen once. The sequenced material came from PBMCs. The source of these receptors is a man aged 30 to 39 in good health and CMV-seropositive.

The V gene is TRBV7-2, the J gene TRBJ1-4, with TRBD1 matching 8 bases. The CDR3 loop spans 15 amino acids. Losses at the gene ends were 5 bases for V and 6 bases for J; bases not matched to a gene: 8. Germline CDR1 and CDR2: SGHTA and FQGNSA. The CDR3 nucleotides read TGTGCCAGCAGCCCAGGCCCAGGGGGCCATGAAAAACTGTTTTTT. Translated, it gives CASSPGPGGHEKLFF.

This clone has just a few counts. The chain employs TRBV9 and TRBJ2-2; 8 bases agree with TRBD2. The germline CDR1 and CDR2 sequences are SGDLS and YYNGEE. The CDR3 extends over 16 amino acids. Germline trimming cut 0 bases from V and 3 bases from J; bases unmatched to any gene: 4. The CDR3 is CASSVGGGLYTGELFF. CDR3 DNA sequence: TGTGCCAGCAGCGTAGGCGGGGGGCTTTACACCGGGGAGCTGTTTTTT.